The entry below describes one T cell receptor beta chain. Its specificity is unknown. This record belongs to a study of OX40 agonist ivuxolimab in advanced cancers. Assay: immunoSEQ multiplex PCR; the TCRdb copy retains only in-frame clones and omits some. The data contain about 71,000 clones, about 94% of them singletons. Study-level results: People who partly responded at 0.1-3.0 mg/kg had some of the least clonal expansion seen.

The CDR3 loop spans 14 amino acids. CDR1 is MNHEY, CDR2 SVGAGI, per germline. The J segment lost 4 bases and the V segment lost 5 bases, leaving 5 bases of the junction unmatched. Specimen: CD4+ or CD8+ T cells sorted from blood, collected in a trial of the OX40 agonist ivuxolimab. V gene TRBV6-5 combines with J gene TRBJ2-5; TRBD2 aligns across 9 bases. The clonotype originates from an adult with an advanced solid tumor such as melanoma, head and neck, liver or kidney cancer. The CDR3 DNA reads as TGTGCCAGCAGTGGGGGACTAGCCCGAGAGACCCAGTACTTC. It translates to CASSGGLARETQYF.